Shown below are 29 T cell receptor beta chains from a single sample sequenced in a study of T-cell reconstitution after alpha-beta-depleted transplantation in children. It was with unique molecular identifiers that the TCRbeta library was prepared. TCRdb reprocessed the PCR reads with MiXCR, giving one entry per CDR3 protein. This table holds about 310,000 distinct CDR3 sequences, around 25% found once. Sample: PBMCs, mostly from graft donor cells, taken 180 days after TCRalphabeta/CD19-depleted stem cell transplant. These receptor sequences come from a male patient under 18 who had a stem cell transplant for acute lymphoblastic leukemia, so the T cells may come from the graft donor.

V and J are TRBV5-1 and TRBJ2-5; 7 nucleotides line up with TRBD1. The CDR3 is made up of 15 amino acids. The junction had 7 bases not matched to a gene; V was cut back by 4 bases and J by 1 base. Germline V gene data show CDR1 as SGHRS and CDR2 as YFSETQ. CDR3 protein: CASSQGQWLQETQYF. The CDR3 DNA sequence: TGCGCCAGCAGCCAGGGACAGTGGCTCCAAGAGACCCAGTACTTC.

For this clonotype: A much larger clone is a single base away; this may be a read error. J is TRBJ2-7 and V is TRBV14; D is uncertain. Germline-derived CDR1 and CDR2 are SGHDN and FVKESK. The CDR3 is 11 residues long. V gave up 2 bases and J gave up 4 bases, with 3 bases separating them. The CDR3 protein is CASSQWYEQYF. CDR3 in DNA: TGTGCCAGCAGCCAATGGTACGAGCAGTACTTC. Supplemented by reference TRBV14 and TRBJ2-7, the full variable domain reads EAGVTQFPSHSVIEKGQTVTLRCDPISGHDNLYWYRRVMGKEIKFLLHFVKESKQDESGMPNNRFLAERTGGTYSTLKVQPAELEDSGVYFCASSQWYEQYFGPGTRLTVT.

This chain joins TRBV24-1 and TRBJ1-3; the match to TRBD1 covers 7 bases. V lost 8 bases and J lost 1; bases outside the gene matches: 10. The germline V gene has CDR1 KGHDR and CDR2 SFDVKD. The CDR3 covers 16 residues. For the CDR3, the DNA is TGTGCCACCACCTCCCGGGGACAGCGTTCTGGAAACACCATATATTTT. This sequence encodes CATTSRGQRSGNTIYF.

Details on this clonotype: One junction end does not reproduce the germline sequence, and a read error may be involved. The genes are TRBV7-7 and TRBJ2-3; TRBD2 aligns across 10 bases. The germline V gene has CDR1 SSHAT and CDR2 FNYEAQ (reference sequence). CDR3 length: 16 amino acids. The CDR3 sequence is CASSLALAGDSDTQYF. The CDR3 DNA reads as TGTGCCAGCAGCCTAGCGCTAGCGGGAGATTCAGATACGCAGTATTTT.

This clonotype has more than one count but fewer than ten. The CDR3, as DNA: TGCGCCAGCAGCTTGAGTCCGGTTGAGGATTCACCCCTCCACTTT. Protein product: CASSLSPVEDSPLHF. The genes are TRBV5-1 and TRBJ1-6; no firm D call. The germline CDR1 and CDR2 sequences are SGHRS and YFSETQ. V was pared by 1 base and J by 8 bases, with 13 bases between. The CDR3 totals 15 residues.

This clonotype has only a few counts. J is TRBJ2-7 and V is TRBV11-2, with D possibly matching TRBD2 (6 bases). The CDR3 length is 17 residues. The germline V gene encodes CDR1 SGHAT and CDR2 FQNNGV. The V end lost 4 bases, the J end lost 4 bases, and 23 bases lay between the germline ends. CDR3 coding DNA: TGTGCCAGCAGCTCACTCCTGGGGGGACCTCGGGGGTACGAGCAGTACTTC. Amino acids: CASSSLLGGPRGYEQYF.

The rearrangement links TRBV7-9 to TRBJ1-2; D call uncertain. Between the trimmed V and J ends, which lost 5 bases and 6 bases, there was a span of 4 bases. CDR1 is SEHNR and CDR2 is FQNEAQ in the germline V gene (reference sequence). CDR3 size: 10 residues. CDR3 bases: TGTGCCAGCAGCCAAAATGGCTACACCTTC. Translated: CASSQNGYTF.

The chain employs TRBV5-4 and TRBJ2-7; 16 bases align to TRBD2. Trimming removed 4 bases from V and 2 bases from J; junction bases left unmatched: 6. CDR3 length: 17 residues. The germline V gene has CDR1 SGHNT and CDR2 YYREEE (reference sequence). Here the CDR3 reads CASSPGLAGGRTYEQYF. In DNA form, the CDR3 reads TGTGCCAGCAGCCCGGGACTAGCGGGAGGGCGGACCTACGAGCAGTACTTC.

The chain uses TRBV9 and TRBJ2-7; 10 bases align to TRBD1. The V gene's germline CDR1 is SGDLS and CDR2 YYNGEE. There are 14 residues in the CDR3. V was clipped by 2 bases and J by 5 bases; unmatched bases: 4. The CDR3 is CASSVGTGVHEQYF. CDR3 sequence (DNA): TGTGCCAGCAGCGTCGGGACAGGGGTCCACGAGCAGTACTTC.

There are a few counts of this clonotype. CDR3 DNA sequence: TGTGCCCGGTACGGGACTAGCTTCTACGAGCAGTACTTC. It encodes CARYGTSFYEQYF. The V call is TRBV9, the J call TRBJ2-7, with 9 bases lining up with TRBD2. The V segment lost 10 bases and the J segment 3 bases; nucleotides outside the gene matches: 8. Germline CDR1 is SGDLS and CDR2 is YYNGEE. This CDR3 is built from 13 residues. Looking up the rest from reference TRBV9 and TRBJ2-7 gives the full variable domain: DSGVTQTPKHLITATGQRVTLRCSPRSGDLSVYWYQQSLDQGLQFLIQYYNGEERAKGNILERFSAQQFPDLHSELNLSSLELGDSALYFCARYGTSFYEQYFGPGTRLTVT.

The gene calls are TRBV4-1 and TRBJ2-1, with D perhaps matching TRBD2 (6 bases). V lost 3 bases to trimming and J lost 4 bases, with 10 bases between them. CDR3 length: 14 residues. Germline loops: CDR1 MGHRA, CDR2 YSYEKL. This CDR3 is CASSHRDWYNEQFF. Written as DNA, the CDR3 is TGCGCCAGCAGCCACCGGGACTGGTACAATGAGCAGTTCTTC.

The V call is TRBV11-1, the J call TRBJ2-2; D tentatively reads TRBD1 or TRBD2 (5 bases each). V was clipped by 6 bases and J by 6 bases, with 8 bases between them. This CDR3 comprises 12 residues. CDR1 is SGHAT, CDR2 FQDESV, per germline (reference sequence). CDR3 residues: CASRLGAGELFF. The CDR3 nucleotides are TGTGCCAGCAGACTGGGGGCCGGGGAGCTGTTTTTT. Full variable domain (remainder filled in from reference TRBV11-1 and TRBJ2-2): EAEVAQSPRYKITEKSQAVAFWCDPISGHATLYWYRQILGQGPELLVQFQDESVVDDSQLPKDRFSAERLKGVDSTLKIQPAELGDSAMYLCASRLGAGELFFGEGSRLTVL.

This clonotype was detected a few times. The genes are TRBV6-1 and TRBJ1-1, with D perhaps TRBD1 (6 bases). V shed 6 bases and J shed 3 bases, with 20 bases lying between them. The germline V gene has CDR1 MNHNS and CDR2 SASEGT. The CDR3 has 16 residues. The CDR3 here is CASRVNGGPPDTEAFF. DNA of the CDR3: TGTGCCAGCAGGGTCAACGGGGGGCCCCCGGACACTGAAGCTTTCTTT.

This clonotype turned up a few times. The chain combines TRBV5-1 with TRBJ2-7, with 7 bases matching TRBD1. The CDR3 covers 16 residues. The V segment lost 1 base and the J segment 3 bases; nucleotides outside the gene matches: 10. Per germline, CDR1 SGHRS and CDR2 YFSETQ. For the CDR3, the DNA is TGCGCCAGCAGCTTGCATGAGACAGGGCAGTTCTACGAGCAGTACTTC. This codes for CASSLHETGQFYEQYF.

This clonotype has just a few counts. The rearrangement links TRBV12-3 or TRBV12-4 to TRBJ2-7, with D possibly being TRBD1 (5 bases). V was cut by 3 bases and J by 5 bases, with 11 bases left in between. The CDR3 covers 13 residues. CDR3 region: CASSFGAGDEQYF. In DNA form, the CDR3 reads TGTGCCAGCAGTTTTGGGGCAGGCGACGAGCAGTACTTC.

The chain has TRBV9 and TRBJ2-7, with D uncertain. With 2 bases removed from V and 2 bases from J, the gap between germline ends came to 11 bases. Germline V CDR1 and CDR2: SGDLS, YYNGEE. The CDR3 covers 14 residues. The CDR3 here is CASSVTTTTYEQYF. In nucleotides, the CDR3 is TGTGCCAGCAGCGTGACAACGACCACCTACGAGCAGTACTTC.

In its sample, this clonotype was seen a few times. V gene TRBV2 combines with J gene TRBJ1-2, with 8 bases aligning to TRBD1. This CDR3 is built from 11 residues. V was pared by 9 bases and J by 5 bases, with 2 bases of the junction left unmatched. Germline values: CDR1 SNHLY, CDR2 FYNNEI. CDR3 DNA: TGTGCCAGAGACAGGGGATATGGCTACACCTTC. This translates into CARDRGYGYTF. Complete variable domain (other parts from reference TRBV2 and TRBJ1-2): EPEVTQTPSHQVTQMGQEVILRCVPISNHLYFYWYRQILGQKVEFLVSFYNNEISEKSEIFDDQFSVERPDGSNFTLKIRSTKLEDSAMYFCARDRGYGYTFGSGTRLTVV.

This chain uses TRBV27 with TRBJ2-3; 7 positions agree with TRBD2. The V gene end was trimmed by 3 bases and the J gene end by 3 bases; junction bases not matched to a gene: 6. This CDR3 has 15 amino acids. Germline assignment: CDR1 MNHEY and CDR2 SMNVEV (reference sequence). The CDR3 here is CASSFPSGATDTQYF. CDR3 DNA: TGTGCCAGCAGTTTCCCTAGCGGAGCAACAGATACGCAGTATTTT.

CDR3 sequence (DNA): TGCAGTGCTAGAGAGGGCCTAGACTACAATGAGCAGTTCTTC. This encodes CSAREGLDYNEQFF. The rearrangement joins TRBV20-1 to TRBJ2-1; D is unresolved. Germline CDR1 reads DFQATT; CDR2 reads SNEGSKA (reference sequence). The CDR3 consists of 14 residues. Trimming pared 0 bases from V and 3 bases from J, leaving 9 bases between.

The V and J genes are TRBV5-1 and TRBJ2-7; TRBD2 aligns across 7 bases. The germline gives CDR1 SGHRS, CDR2 YFSETQ. V gave up 4 bases and J gave up 3 bases; unmatched junction bases: 7. CDR3 size: 14 residues. The CDR3 sequence: CASSHRAGLYEQYF. The CDR3 DNA sequence: TGCGCCAGCAGCCACAGAGCGGGACTCTACGAGCAGTACTTC.

This clonotype was counted only a few times. This chain joins TRBV6-1 and TRBJ2-6; unclear D gene. Germline V CDR1 and CDR2: MNHNS, SASEGT. The CDR3 spans 16 residues. V was shortened by 10 bases and J by 0 bases, with 16 bases between the two germline ends. CDR3: CAICPPYSSGANVLTF. CDR3 in DNA: TGTGCCATCTGCCCTCCTTACAGCTCTGGGGCCAACGTCCTGACTTTC.

This chain links TRBV6-1 with TRBJ1-1; a weak D match, TRBD1 (6 bases). V dropped 6 bases and J dropped 6 bases, with 17 bases sitting between them. The CDR3 covers 14 residues. In germline, CDR1 is MNHNS, CDR2 SASEGT. Here the CDR3 DNA reads TGTGCCAGCAGACGTTACGACAGGTATCCTGAAGCTTTCTTT. Encoded protein: CASRRYDRYPEAFF.

This clonotype was picked up a small number of times. The chain employs TRBV5-5 and TRBJ2-5; D is unresolved. The CDR3 is 14 amino acids. Looked up from germline, CDR1 is SGHKS and CDR2 is YYEKEE (reference sequence). Deletions cut 2 bases from V and 0 bases from J, with 8 bases between. CDR3 nucleotides: TGTGCCAGCAGCTTCCGGCAGTACCAAGAGACCCAGTACTTC. Translation: CASSFRQYQETQYF.

The chain is built from TRBV6-1 and TRBJ2-4, with 7 nucleotides matching TRBD1. J gave up 0 bases and V 8 bases, and 7 bases lay outside the gene matches. Germline V lookup: CDR1 MNHNS, CDR2 SASEGT. This CDR3 is built from 15 residues. In DNA form, the CDR3 reads TGTGCCAGCCAAGGACAGGACCCAGCCAAAAACATTCAGTACTTC. Residues: CASQGQDPAKNIQYF.

This clonotype was observed a few times. The chain combines TRBV27 with TRBJ2-1, with 7 bases identical to TRBD2. V lost 0 bases, J lost 4 bases, and 6 bases stayed unmatched. The length of the CDR3 is 16 residues. Germline V CDR1 and CDR2: MNHEY, SMNVEV (reference sequence). The CDR3 protein is CASSLSGTTPYNEQFF. CDR3 sequence (DNA): TGTGCCAGCAGTTTATCCGGGACTACCCCTTACAATGAGCAGTTCTTC.

The rearrangement joins TRBV5-1 to TRBJ1-1; possibly TRBD1 for D (5 bases). Trimming pared 3 bases from V and 3 bases from J, leaving 15 bases between. Germline CDR1 reads SGHRS; CDR2 reads YFSETQ. The CDR3 loop spans 15 amino acids. The CDR3 DNA is TGCGCCAGCAGCTATCCCGGGACCCTTGACACTGAAGCTTTCTTT. The encoded protein is CASSYPGTLDTEAFF.

The rearrangement joins TRBV7-9 to TRBJ2-5; D ambiguous. The germline V gene has CDR1 SEHNR and CDR2 FQNEAQ (reference sequence). Trimming took 5 bases from V and 5 from J, leaving 15 bases between them. CDR3 size: 14 residues. The CDR3 region has the DNA TGTGCCAGCAGCGATCCCGGGCCCCCGGAGACCCAGTACTTC. This translates into CASSDPGPPETQYF.

V and J are TRBV25-1 and TRBJ1-1; tentative D call: TRBD1 (5 bases). Germline-derived CDR1 and CDR2 are MGHDK and SYGVNS. With 5 bases removed from V and 5 bases from J, the gap between germline ends came to 12 bases. This CDR3 contains 13 residues. The DNA of the CDR3 is TGTGCCAGCAGTTACCCAGGGTCGACTGAAGCTTTCTTT. It is translated as CASSYPGSTEAFF.

This clonotype was counted between two and nine times. The gene calls are TRBV20-1 and TRBJ1-5; D is undetermined. CDR1 is DFQATT, CDR2 SNEGSKA, per germline (reference sequence). With 5 bases removed from V and 0 bases from J, the gap between germline ends came to 17 bases. The CDR3 has 16 amino acids. CDR3 region: CSAPRRTAYSNQPQHF. The CDR3 region has the DNA TGCAGTGCTCCGCGGCGGACGGCATATAGCAATCAGCCCCAGCATTTT.